This T cell receptor (beta chain) derives from a study of blood T cell repertoires in COVID-19. In the study overall: Acute-phase and convalescent COVID-19 samples originated in the United States, Italy and Spain. PBMCs, B-cell-depleted T cells, or T cells provided the cDNA or gDNA that made up the material.

Study processing details: Amplification with reference gene primers provided the estimates of nucleated cell counts. Method: immunoSEQ multiplex PCR; TCRdb's copy keeps in-frame clones and lacks some. That table is the source of V, J and clone size, and D and trimming were worked out from the DNA. This table holds around 250,000 clones, roughly 88% found once. The germline V and J ends were trimmed by 2 bases and 7 bases, with 11 bases remaining between them. Germline CDR1 is GTSNPN and CDR2 is SVGIG (reference sequence). CDR3 size: 12 residues. This TCR was recovered from a human donor in a cohort sampled during active COVID-19. Specimen: peripheral blood. The V call is TRBV30, the J call TRBJ1-2; a weak D match, TRBD1 (5 bases). CDR3 amino acids: CAWSWQGFGYTF. In nucleotides, the CDR3 is TGTGCCTGGAGTTGGCAGGGCTTTGGCTACACCTTC.